The present T cell receptor (beta chain) was sequenced within a study of T cell responses to AZD1222 COVID-19 vaccine. Findings of the study overall: CD4 TCRs linked to vaccination spanned spike, dominating at 160-218 and 743-854.

On this clone itself: Antigen unknown.

Method: immunoSEQ multiplex PCR; TCRdb's copy keeps in-frame clones and lacks some. The sample lists approximately 120,000 clones, 75% to 90% occurring once. The germline V gene has CDR1 MNHEY and CDR2 SMNVEV (reference sequence). The CDR3 length is 17 residues. The V gene lost 3 bases and the J gene lost 4 bases, with 16 bases spanning the gap. The V gene is TRBV27, the J gene TRBJ2-6; a weak D match, TRBD1 (5 bases). The source was peripheral blood, collected 28 days after the second AZD1222 dose. The receptor was derived from an adult who received the AZD1222 COVID-19 vaccine. The CDR3 DNA follows: TGTGCCAGCAGTTTGTGGGGCCCCGTTGGGGGGGCCAACGTCCTGACTTTC. It translates to CASSLWGPVGGANVLTF. The entire variable domain, with the rest obtained from reference TRBV27 and TRBJ2-6, is as follows: EAQVTQNPRYLITVTGKKLTVTCSQNMNHEYMSWYRQDPGLGLRQIYYSMNVEVTDKGDVPEGYKVSRKEKRNFPLILESPSPNQTSLYFCASSLWGPVGGANVLTFGAGSRLTVL.